This TCR beta chain was identified in a study of blood T cells in healthy people across ages. Germline lookup yields CDR1 KGHSH and CDR2 LQKENI. The CDR3 is 15 amino acids. V trimming: 3 bases; J trimming: 11 bases; junction bases outside the gene matches: 15. Primers used in a second PCR of roughly 6 to 12 cycles were a sample-barcoded 5' primer and a J-beta primer mix. TCRdb re-analysed the 5' RACE reads in MiXCR, keeping a single row per CDR3 protein. The sample contains roughly 800,000 distinct CDR3 sequences, nearly 60% of which appear only once. Comment on this clonotype: Its target is unknown.

Study-wide results and caveats: Naive CD4+ cells and diversity were both higher in long-lived donors than in aged donors. What prevented conclusive comparison of naive and antigen-experienced cells was that PBMCs were unsorted. TCR beta diversity per million T cells fell roughly linearly with age.

The sequenced sample consisted of blood. This TCR derives from a man aged 25-45 years in good health. The gene calls are TRBV18 and TRBJ2-5; 7 bases agree with TRBD1. CDR3 in amino acids: CASSPLYRGINEQYF. CDR3 bases: TGTGCCAGCTCACCTCTGTACAGGGGAATCAATGAGCAGTACTTC.